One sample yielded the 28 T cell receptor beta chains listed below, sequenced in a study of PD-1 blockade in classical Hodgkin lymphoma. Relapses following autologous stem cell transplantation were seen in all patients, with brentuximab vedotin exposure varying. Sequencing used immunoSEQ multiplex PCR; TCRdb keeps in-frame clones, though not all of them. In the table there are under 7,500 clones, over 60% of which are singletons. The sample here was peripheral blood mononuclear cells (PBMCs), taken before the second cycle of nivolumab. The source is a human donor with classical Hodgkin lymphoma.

CDR3 sequence (DNA): TGTGCCAGCAGTCCTGAGACTAGCGGAACCTACGAGCAGTACTTC. Amino acid sequence: CASSPETSGTYEQYF. This chain connects TRBV6-9 to TRBJ2-7; the match to TRBD2 covers 9 bases. The CDR3 consists of 15 residues. The V gene end was trimmed by 5 bases and the J gene end by 2 bases; junction bases not matched to a gene: 7. CDR1 MNHGY and CDR2 SVAAGI come from the germline V gene.

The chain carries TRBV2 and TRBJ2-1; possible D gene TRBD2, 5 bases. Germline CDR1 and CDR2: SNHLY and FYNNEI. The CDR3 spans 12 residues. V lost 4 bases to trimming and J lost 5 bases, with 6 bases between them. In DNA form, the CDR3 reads TGTGCCAGCAGTGGAGCGGACAATGAGCAGTTCTTC. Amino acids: CASSGADNEQFF.

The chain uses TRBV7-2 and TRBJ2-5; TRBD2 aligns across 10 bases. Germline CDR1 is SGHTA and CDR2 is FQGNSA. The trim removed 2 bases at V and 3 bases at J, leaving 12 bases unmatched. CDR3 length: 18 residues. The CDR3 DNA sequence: TGTGCCAGCAGCTTACTGGGTCTAGCGGGAGTGGGGGAAGAGACCCAGTACTTC. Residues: CASSLLGLAGVGEETQYF.

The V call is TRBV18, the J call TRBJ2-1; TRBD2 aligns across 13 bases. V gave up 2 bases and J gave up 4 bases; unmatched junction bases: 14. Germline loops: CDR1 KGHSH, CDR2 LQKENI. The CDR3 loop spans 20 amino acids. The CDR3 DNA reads TGTGCCAGCTCACCAAGACTAGCGGGAGGCCTTACAACTACTTACAATGAGCAGTTCTTC. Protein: CASSPRLAGGLTTTYNEQFF.

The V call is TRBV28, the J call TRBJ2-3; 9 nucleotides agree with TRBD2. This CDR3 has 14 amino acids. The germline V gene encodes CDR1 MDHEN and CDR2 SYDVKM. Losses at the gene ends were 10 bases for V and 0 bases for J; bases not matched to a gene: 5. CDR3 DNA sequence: TGTGCCATCGACGGACTAGCGAGCACAGATACGCAGTATTTT. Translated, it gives CAIDGLASTDTQYF.

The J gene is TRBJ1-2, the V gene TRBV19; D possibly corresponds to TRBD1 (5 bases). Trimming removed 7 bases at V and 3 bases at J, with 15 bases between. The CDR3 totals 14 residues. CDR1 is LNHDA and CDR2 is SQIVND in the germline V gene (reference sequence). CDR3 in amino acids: CASKASGPYYGYTF. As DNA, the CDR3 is TGTGCCAGTAAAGCCTCGGGACCATACTATGGCTACACCTTC.

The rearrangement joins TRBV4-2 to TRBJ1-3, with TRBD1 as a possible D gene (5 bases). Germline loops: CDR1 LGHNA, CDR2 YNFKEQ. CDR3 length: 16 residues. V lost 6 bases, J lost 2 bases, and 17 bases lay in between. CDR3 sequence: CASRPWGGVAGNTIYF. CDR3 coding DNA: TGTGCCAGCAGGCCCTGGGGGGGGGTAGCTGGAAACACCATATATTTT.

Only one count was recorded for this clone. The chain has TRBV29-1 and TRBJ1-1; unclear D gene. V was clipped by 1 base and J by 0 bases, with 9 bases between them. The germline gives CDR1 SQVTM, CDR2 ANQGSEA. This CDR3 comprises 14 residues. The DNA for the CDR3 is TGCAGCGTTGAAGGAGGAGCGGTGAACACTGAAGCTTTCTTT. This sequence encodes CSVEGGAVNTEAFF. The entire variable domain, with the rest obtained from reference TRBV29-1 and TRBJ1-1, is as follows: SAVISQKPSRDICQRGTSLTIQCQVDSQVTMMFWYRQQPGQSLTLIATANQGSEATYESGFVIDKFPISRPNLTFSTLTVSNMSPEDSSIYLCSVEGGAVNTEAFFGQGTRLTVV.

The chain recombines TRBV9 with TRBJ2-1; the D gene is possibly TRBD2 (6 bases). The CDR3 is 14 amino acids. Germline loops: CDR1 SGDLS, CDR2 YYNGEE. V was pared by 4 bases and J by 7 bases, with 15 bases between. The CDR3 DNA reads TGTGCCAGCAGCCCCTTTGGAGGGGTGAATGAGCAGTTCTTC. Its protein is CASSPFGGVNEQFF.

CDR3 in amino acids: CASSDNSNQPQHF. CDR3 sequence (DNA): TGTGCCAGCAGTGACAACTCAAATCAGCCCCAGCATTTT. The J gene is TRBJ1-5, the V gene TRBV2, with no clear D. Trimming pared 3 bases from V and 4 bases from J, leaving 7 bases between. In germline, CDR1 is SNHLY, CDR2 FYNNEI. CDR3 length: 13 amino acids. The full variable domain, rest sourced from reference TRBV2 and TRBJ1-5, is EPEVTQTPSHQVTQMGQEVILRCVPISNHLYFYWYRQILGQKVEFLVSFYNNEISEKSEIFDDQFSVERPDGSNFTLKIRSTKLEDSAMYFCASSDNSNQPQHFGDGTRLSIL.

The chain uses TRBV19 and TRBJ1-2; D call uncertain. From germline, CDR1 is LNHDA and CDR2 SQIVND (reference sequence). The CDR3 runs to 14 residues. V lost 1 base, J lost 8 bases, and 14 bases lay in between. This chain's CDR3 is CASSIGEGLGGYTF. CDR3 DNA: TGTGCCAGTAGTATAGGGGAGGGCCTTGGAGGCTACACCTTC.

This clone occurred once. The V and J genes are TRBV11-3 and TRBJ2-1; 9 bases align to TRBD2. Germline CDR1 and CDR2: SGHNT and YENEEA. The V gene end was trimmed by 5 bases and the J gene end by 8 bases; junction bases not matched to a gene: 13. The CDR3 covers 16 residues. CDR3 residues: CASSPEGVAGVDEQFF. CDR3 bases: TGTGCCAGCAGCCCAGAGGGGGTAGCGGGAGTTGATGAGCAGTTCTTC.

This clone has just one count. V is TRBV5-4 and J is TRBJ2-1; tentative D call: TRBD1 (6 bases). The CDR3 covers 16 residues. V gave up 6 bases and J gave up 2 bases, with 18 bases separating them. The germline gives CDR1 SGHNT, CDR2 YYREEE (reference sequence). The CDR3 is CASNPPGHVTYNEQFF. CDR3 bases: TGTGCCAGCAACCCTCCGGGACACGTTACCTACAATGAGCAGTTCTTC.

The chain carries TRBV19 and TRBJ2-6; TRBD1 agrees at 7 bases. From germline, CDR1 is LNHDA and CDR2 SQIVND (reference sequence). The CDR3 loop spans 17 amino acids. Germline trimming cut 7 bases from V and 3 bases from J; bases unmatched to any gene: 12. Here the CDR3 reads CASTDQQGSFGANVLTF. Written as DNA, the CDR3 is TGTGCCAGTACCGATCAACAGGGGTCTTTTGGGGCCAACGTCCTGACTTTC.

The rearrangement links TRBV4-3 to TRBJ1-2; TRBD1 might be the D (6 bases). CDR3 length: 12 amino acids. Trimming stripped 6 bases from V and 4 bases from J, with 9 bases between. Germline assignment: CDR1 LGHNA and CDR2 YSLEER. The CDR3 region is CASRGAAYGYTF. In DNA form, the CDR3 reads TGCGCCAGCAGGGGGGCCGCCTATGGCTACACCTTC.

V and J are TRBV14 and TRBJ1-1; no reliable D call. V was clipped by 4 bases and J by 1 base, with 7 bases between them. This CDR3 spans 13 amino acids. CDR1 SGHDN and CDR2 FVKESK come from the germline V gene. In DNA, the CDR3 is TGTGCCAGCAGCCCTTGGCAGAACACTGAAGCTTTCTTT. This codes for CASSPWQNTEAFF.

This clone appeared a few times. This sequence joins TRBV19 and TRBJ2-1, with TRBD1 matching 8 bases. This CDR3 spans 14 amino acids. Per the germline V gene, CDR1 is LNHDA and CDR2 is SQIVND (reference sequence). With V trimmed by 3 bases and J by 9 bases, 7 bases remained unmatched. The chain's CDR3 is CASSIAGQDSEQFF. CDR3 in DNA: TGTGCCAGTAGTATTGCGGGACAGGATAGTGAGCAGTTCTTC.

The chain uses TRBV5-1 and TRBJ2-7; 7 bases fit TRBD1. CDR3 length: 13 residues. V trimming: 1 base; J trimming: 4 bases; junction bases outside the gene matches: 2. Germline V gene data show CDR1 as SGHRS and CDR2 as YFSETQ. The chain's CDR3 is CASSLNRGYEQYF. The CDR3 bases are TGCGCCAGCAGCTTGAACAGGGGATACGAGCAGTACTTC.

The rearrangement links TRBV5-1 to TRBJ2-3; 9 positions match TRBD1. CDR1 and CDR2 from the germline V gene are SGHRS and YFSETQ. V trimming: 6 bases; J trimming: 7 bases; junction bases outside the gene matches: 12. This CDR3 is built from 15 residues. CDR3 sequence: CASTRDGQGRNTQYF. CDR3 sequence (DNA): TGCGCCAGCACGCGAGACGGACAGGGGAGGAATACGCAGTATTTT.

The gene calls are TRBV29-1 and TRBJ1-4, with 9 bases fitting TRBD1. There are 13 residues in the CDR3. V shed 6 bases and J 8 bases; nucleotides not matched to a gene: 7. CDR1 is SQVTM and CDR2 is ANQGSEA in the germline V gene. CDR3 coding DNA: TGCAGCGTCGAGACAGGGGGAGCAGAAAAACTGTTTTTT. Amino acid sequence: CSVETGGAEKLFF.

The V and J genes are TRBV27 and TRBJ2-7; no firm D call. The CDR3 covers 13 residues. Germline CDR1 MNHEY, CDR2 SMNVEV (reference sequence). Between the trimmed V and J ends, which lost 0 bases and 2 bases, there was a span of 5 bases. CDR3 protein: CASSLSIAYEQYF. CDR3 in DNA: TGTGCCAGCAGTTTATCGATAGCCTACGAGCAGTACTTC.

The CDR3 nucleotides read TGTGCCAGCAGTGAAGCCAGTGGGGGCCTGGGCAATCAGCCCCAGCATTTT. It encodes CASSEASGGLGNQPQHF. The V call is TRBV2, the J call TRBJ1-5, with a weak D call TRBD1 (6 bases). The CDR3 totals 17 residues. Trimming stripped 0 bases from V and 2 bases from J, with 14 bases between. Germline V CDR1 and CDR2: SNHLY, FYNNEI.

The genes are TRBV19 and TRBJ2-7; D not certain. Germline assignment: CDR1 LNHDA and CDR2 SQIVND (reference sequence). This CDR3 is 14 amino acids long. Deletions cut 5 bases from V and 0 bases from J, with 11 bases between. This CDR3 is CASSLSVHSYEQYF. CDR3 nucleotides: TGTGCCAGTAGTTTGTCGGTACACTCCTACGAGCAGTACTTC.

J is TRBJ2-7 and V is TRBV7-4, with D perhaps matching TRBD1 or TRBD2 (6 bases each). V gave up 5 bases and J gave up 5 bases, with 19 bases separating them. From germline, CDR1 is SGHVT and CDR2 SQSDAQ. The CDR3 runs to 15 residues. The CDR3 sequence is CASSPGAGNLNEQYF. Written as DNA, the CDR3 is TGTGCCAGCAGCCCGGGGGCAGGTAATCTGAACGAGCAGTACTTC.

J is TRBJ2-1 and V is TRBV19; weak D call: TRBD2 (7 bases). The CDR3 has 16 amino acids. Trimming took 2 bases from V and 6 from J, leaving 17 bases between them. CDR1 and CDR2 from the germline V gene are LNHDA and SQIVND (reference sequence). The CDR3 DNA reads TGTGCCAGTAGTATAAAGGGGGGAGGGCCCTTCAATGAGCAGTTCTTC. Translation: CASSIKGGGPFNEQFF.

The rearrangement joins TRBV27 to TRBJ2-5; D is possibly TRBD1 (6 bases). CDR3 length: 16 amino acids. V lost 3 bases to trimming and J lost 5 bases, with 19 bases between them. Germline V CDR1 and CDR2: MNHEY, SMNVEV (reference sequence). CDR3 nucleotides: TGTGCCAGCAGTTTGGACCCTTGGGGGCCAGGGGAGACCCAGTACTTC. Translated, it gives CASSLDPWGPGETQYF.

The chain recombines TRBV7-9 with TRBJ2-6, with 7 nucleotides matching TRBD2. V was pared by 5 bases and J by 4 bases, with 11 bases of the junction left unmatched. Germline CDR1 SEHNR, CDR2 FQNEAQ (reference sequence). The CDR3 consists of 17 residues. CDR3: CASSIGTTALGANVLTF. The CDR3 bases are TGTGCCAGCAGCATCGGGACTACAGCTCTGGGGGCCAACGTCCTGACTTTC.

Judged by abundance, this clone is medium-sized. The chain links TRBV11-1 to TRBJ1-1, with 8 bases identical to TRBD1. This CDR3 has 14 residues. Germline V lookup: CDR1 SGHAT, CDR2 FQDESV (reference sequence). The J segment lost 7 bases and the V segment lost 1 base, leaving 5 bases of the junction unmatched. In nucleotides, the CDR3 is TGTGCCAGCAGCTTAGAAGGGACAGGCTTTGAAGCTTTCTTT. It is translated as CASSLEGTGFEAFF.